Listed below are T cell receptor beta chains from one sample, sequenced in a study of blood T cell repertoires in COVID-19. TCRdb's copy holds only in-frame clones and misses some; the assay was immunoSEQ multiplex PCR. The top ten hold approximately 15% of the sample, which has some 51,000 clones, 90% seen once. Specimen: peripheral blood. The receptors stem from a human donor with active COVID-19. The donor label of this sample is uncertain. Each CDR3 is given with its conserved first and last residue. D genes are given only for firm matches. Only part of the rows carry a size: once, few, many, or a class if the clone is expanded.

j_call: TRBJ2-6
v_call: TRBV4-2
clone_size: .
d_call: .
cdr3_nt: TGTGCCAGCAGCCAAGAGGCGGGTACAGGGGCCAACGTCCTGACTTTC
cdr3_aa: CASSQEAGTGANVLTF

j_call: TRBJ2-7
v_call: TRBV27
clone_size: .
d_call: TRBD2
cdr3_nt: TGTGCCAGCAGTTTACGGCGATCGGGACTAGCGGGAGGGGGCGAGCAGTACTTC
cdr3_aa: CASSLRRSGLAGGGEQYF

j_call: TRBJ1-1
v_call: TRBV5-6
clone_size: .
d_call: TRBD1
cdr3_nt: TGTGCCAGCAGCCCGGACAGGGGAATTGGTGAAGCTTTCTTT
cdr3_aa: CASSPDRGIGEAFF

j_call: TRBJ1-6
v_call: TRBV7-2
clone_size: .
d_call: .
cdr3_nt: TGTGCCAGCAGCTTGACAGGTTCGGTTCAATCACCCCTCCACTTT
cdr3_aa: CASSLTGSVQSPLHF

j_call: TRBJ2-3
v_call: TRBV9
clone_size: .
d_call: TRBD2
cdr3_nt: TGTGCCAGCAGCGTAGTAGCGGGAGGGCGAGATACGCAGTATTTT
cdr3_aa: CASSVVAGGRDTQYF

j_call: TRBJ2-2
v_call: TRBV6-6
clone_size: .
d_call: TRBD1
cdr3_nt: TGTGCCAGCAGTTGGGGGGACAGGGTAGCTGGGGAGCTGTTTTTT
cdr3_aa: CASSWGDRVAGELFF

j_call: TRBJ2-2
v_call: TRBV4-1
clone_size: .
d_call: TRBD2
cdr3_nt: TGCGCCAGCAGCCATAAACGGACTAGCGGACTGAACACCGGGGAGCTGTTTTTT
cdr3_aa: CASSHKRTSGLNTGELFF

j_call: TRBJ2-1
v_call: TRBV7-2
clone_size: .
d_call: .
cdr3_nt: TGTGCCAGCAGCTTAGTCAGGGGACCCTACAATGAGCAGTTCTTC
cdr3_aa: CASSLVRGPYNEQFF

j_call: TRBJ2-2
v_call: TRBV24-1
clone_size: once
d_call: .
cdr3_nt: TGTGCCACCAGTTTTCAGAACACCGGGGAGCTGTTTTTT
cdr3_aa: CATSFQNTGELFF

j_call: TRBJ1-4
v_call: TRBV27
clone_size: .
d_call: .
cdr3_nt: TGTGCCAGCGGGCCCTTTTCCCCAACTAATGAAAAACTGTTTTTT
cdr3_aa: CASGPFSPTNEKLFF

j_call: TRBJ1-5
v_call: TRBV19
clone_size: .
d_call: .
cdr3_nt: TGTGCCAGTAGTATAGAGACAGATGATCAGCCCCAGCATTTT
cdr3_aa: CASSIETDDQPQHF

j_call: TRBJ1-1
v_call: TRBV28
clone_size: .
d_call: TRBD1
cdr3_nt: TGTGCCAGCAGTTTCGTTCGGGACAGTGAAGCTTTCTTT
cdr3_aa: CASSFVRDSEAFF

j_call: TRBJ2-7
v_call: TRBV29-1
clone_size: .
d_call: .
cdr3_nt: TGCAGCGTTACTACGGAGAACTACGAGCAGTACTTC
cdr3_aa: CSVTTENYEQYF

j_call: TRBJ2-7
v_call: TRBV27
clone_size: .
d_call: TRBD2
cdr3_nt: TGTGCCAGCAGTCGAGGGACTAGCGGAGCCCGACCCTACGAGCAGTACTTC
cdr3_aa: CASSRGTSGARPYEQYF

j_call: TRBJ2-1
v_call: TRBV4-1
clone_size: .
d_call: TRBD2
cdr3_nt: TGCGCCAGCAGCCCCCGGGGACTAGCGGCCTACAATGAGCAGTTCTTC
cdr3_aa: CASSPRGLAAYNEQFF

j_call: TRBJ1-2
v_call: TRBV2
clone_size: once
d_call: TRBD1
cdr3_nt: TGTGCCAGCAGCCTACAGGGGGCGGGCTATGGCTACACCTTC
cdr3_aa: CASSLQGAGYGYTF

j_call: TRBJ2-6
v_call: TRBV6-1
clone_size: few
d_call: TRBD2
cdr3_nt: TGTGCCAGCAGTGCCGGGGGGGGCTCTGGGGCCAACGTCCTGACTTTC
cdr3_aa: CASSAGGGSGANVLTF

j_call: TRBJ2-3
v_call: TRBV27
clone_size: .
d_call: .
cdr3_nt: TGTGCCAGCAGACCTACTAGTTCGGGCACAGATACGCAGTATTTT
cdr3_aa: CASRPTSSGTDTQYF

j_call: TRBJ2-7
v_call: TRBV5-1
clone_size: once
d_call: .
cdr3_nt: TGCGCCAGCCAAGAGGGGGTAGGCTACGAGCAGTACTTC
cdr3_aa: CASQEGVGYEQYF

j_call: TRBJ1-4
v_call: TRBV3-1/TRBV3-2
clone_size: .
d_call: TRBD1
cdr3_nt: TGTGCCAGCAGCCCGACGACAGGGGGCTCTGAAAAACTGTTTTTT
cdr3_aa: CASSPTTGGSEKLFF